Below are 18 T cell receptor beta chains sequenced from a single sample in a study of T cell changes during pregnancy in multiple sclerosis. TCRdb's table, derived via immunoSEQ multiplex PCR, lists solely in-frame clones and lacks some. The sample shows some 68,000 clones, under 95% of them seen only once. The material was peripheral blood, obtained in the second trimester of pregnancy. The source of these receptors is a female donor in good health, enrolled as a control in a pregnancy study.

This chain connects TRBV27 to TRBJ1-2; 9 bases map to TRBD1. This CDR3 comprises 15 residues. Trimming cost V 3 bases and J 4 bases; bases outside gene matches: 6. The germline V gene has CDR1 MNHEY and CDR2 SMNVEV (reference sequence). The CDR3 protein is CASSLVGQGSYGYTF. In DNA form, the CDR3 reads TGTGCCAGCAGTTTGGTCGGACAGGGGAGCTATGGCTACACCTTC.

The chain links TRBV25-1 to TRBJ2-7, with D perhaps matching TRBD2 (6 bases). CDR1 and CDR2 (germline): MGHDK, SYGVNS. The germline V and J ends were trimmed by 6 bases and 0 bases, with 9 bases remaining between them. The CDR3 is made up of 13 amino acids. DNA for the CDR3: TGTGCCAGCAGCCTAGCGTCCTCCTACGAGCAGTACTTC. This translates into CASSLASSYEQYF.

This clone is a singleton in its sample. This chain joins TRBV5-6 and TRBJ1-1; possibly TRBD1 for D (5 bases). Looked up from germline, CDR1 is SGHDT and CDR2 is YYEEEE. Trimming stripped 4 bases from V and 5 bases from J, with 6 bases between. The CDR3 is 11 residues long. Here the CDR3 DNA reads TGTGCCAGCAGCCAGGGTACTGAAGCTTTCTTT. Translating gives CASSQGTEAFF.

The rearrangement joins TRBV4-2 to TRBJ2-5, with TRBD2 matching over 12 bases. Trimming cost V 1 base and J 4 bases; bases outside gene matches: 7. The CDR3 covers 17 residues. Per germline, CDR1 LGHNA and CDR2 YNFKEQ. CDR3 nucleotides: TGTGCCAGCAGCCAAGGGCCGACTAGCGGGAGTTCAGAGACCCAGTACTTC. Translated: CASSQGPTSGSSETQYF.

V and J are TRBV5-1 and TRBJ2-3, with D uncertain. V shed 2 bases and J shed 3 bases, with 10 bases lying between them. The germline CDR1 and CDR2 sequences are SGHRS and YFSETQ. The CDR3 has 14 amino acids. CDR3 bases: TGCGCCAGCAGCTTTGAGAGAAATACAGATACGCAGTATTTT. It codes for CASSFERNTDTQYF.

The rearrangement joins TRBV13 to TRBJ2-7, with 7 bases fitting TRBD2. CDR1 and CDR2 from the germline V gene are PRHDT and FYEKMQ (reference sequence). V lost 3 bases, J lost 0 bases, and 5 bases stayed unmatched. The length of the CDR3 is 15 residues. This chain's CDR3 is CASSFAGVRSYEQYF. The CDR3 nucleotides read TGTGCCAGCAGCTTTGCGGGGGTTCGCTCCTACGAGCAGTACTTC.

V usage is TRBV28 and J usage is TRBJ1-2; D is perhaps TRBD1 (5 bases). Trimming shortened V by 5 bases and J by 3 bases, and 13 bases separated the two germline ends. The CDR3 contains 14 residues. The germline CDR1 and CDR2 sequences are MDHEN and SYDVKM. CDR3 amino acids: CASSPTTEDYGYTF. CDR3 sequence (DNA): TGTGCCAGCAGTCCCACGACAGAAGACTATGGCTACACCTTC.

V is TRBV6-1 and J is TRBJ2-7; D is unclear. V was cut by 4 bases and J by 6 bases, with 16 bases left in between. This CDR3 is built from 14 residues. Looked up from germline, CDR1 is MNHNS and CDR2 is SASEGT. CDR3 residues: CASSGLTLIGEQYF. CDR3 nucleotides: TGTGCCAGCAGTGGATTGACTCTTATCGGCGAGCAGTACTTC.

The V and J genes are TRBV6-5 and TRBJ1-1; perhaps TRBD1 as D (5 bases). This CDR3 comprises 15 residues. V was trimmed by 5 bases and J by 2 bases, leaving 15 bases between them. Germline lookup yields CDR1 MNHEY and CDR2 SVGAGI. CDR3 nucleotide sequence: TGTGCCAGCAGTCGCTCAGAGACAGCCAACACTGAAGCTTTCTTT. Protein: CASSRSETANTEAFF.

The chain carries TRBV28 and TRBJ2-2, with D possibly TRBD1 on 6 matching bases. Germline lookup yields CDR1 MDHEN and CDR2 SYDVKM. The ends were cut back, 4 bases at V and 0 bases at J, with 9 bases in the middle. The CDR3 runs 15 residues. The CDR3 protein is CASSYKGANTGELFF. The CDR3 coding sequence is TGTGCCAGCAGTTATAAGGGGGCGAACACCGGGGAGCTGTTTTTT.

This chain uses TRBV4-1 with TRBJ2-1; maybe TRBD2 (6 bases). This CDR3 comprises 14 residues. V gave up 7 bases and J gave up 6 bases, with 16 bases separating them. CDR1 MGHRA and CDR2 YSYEKL come from the germline V gene. In DNA, the CDR3 is TGCGCCAGCACGGGGCGGGAAGACGGCAATGAGCAGTTCTTC. This codes for CASTGREDGNEQFF.

Concerning this clone: Compared with germline, one end of the junction differs, possibly owing to a read error. The gene calls are TRBV5-1 and TRBJ1-3; no firm D call. Germline values: CDR1 SGHRS, CDR2 YFSETQ. This CDR3 has 14 residues. As DNA, the CDR3 is TGCGCCAGCAGCTTGGAAGAGGCTGGAAGCACCATATATTTT. This sequence encodes CASSLEEAGSTIYF.

V and J are TRBV5-8 and TRBJ1-1; D gene ambiguous. The CDR3 runs 14 residues. V was pared by 5 bases and J by 3 bases, with 14 bases between. The germline V gene has CDR1 SGHTS and CDR2 YDEGEE. CDR3 in amino acids: CASSGAGVDTEAFF. Here the CDR3 DNA reads TGTGCCAGCAGTGGAGCCGGGGTTGACACTGAAGCTTTCTTT.

The chain uses TRBV7-3 and TRBJ2-1; possible D gene TRBD2, 5 bases. The V and J ends lost 0 bases and 5 bases respectively, with 8 bases between them. The CDR3 runs 14 residues. CDR1 and CDR2 (germline): SGHTA, FQGTGA. The CDR3 region has the DNA TGTGCCAGCAGCTTAACGTACGGGGACAATGAGCAGTTCTTC. Its protein is CASSLTYGDNEQFF.

The rearrangement links TRBV11-3 to TRBJ1-3; D is unclear. Trimming left V 1 base short and J 3 bases short, with 7 bases between. CDR1 and CDR2 from the germline V gene are SGHNT and YENEEA. This CDR3 has 14 residues. The CDR3 sequence is CASSLGPVGNTIYF. For the CDR3, the DNA is TGTGCCAGCAGCTTAGGCCCAGTTGGAAACACCATATATTTT.

The sample holds one count of this clone. The V call is TRBV11-2, the J call TRBJ2-1; D ambiguous. Germline CDR1 SGHAT, CDR2 FQNNGV. The CDR3 has 14 residues. The V and J ends lost 3 bases and 7 bases respectively, with 13 bases between them. CDR3 loop: CASSFGSGFNEQFF. CDR3 nucleotides: TGTGCCAGCAGCTTTGGCTCGGGTTTTAATGAGCAGTTCTTC.

The rearrangement joins TRBV29-1 to TRBJ2-2; D perhaps matches TRBD1 (5 bases). The V end lost 8 bases, the J end lost 1 base, and 11 bases lay between the germline ends. The CDR3 runs 13 residues. Germline values: CDR1 SQVTM, CDR2 ANQGSEA. The CDR3 loop is CSFTRENTGELFF. Written as DNA, the CDR3 is TGCAGCTTCACCAGGGAGAACACCGGGGAGCTGTTTTTT.

The J gene is TRBJ2-1, the V gene TRBV5-1; 8 bases are shared with TRBD2. There are 17 residues in the CDR3. The trim removed 0 bases at V and 6 bases at J, leaving 11 bases unmatched. Looked up from germline, CDR1 is SGHRS and CDR2 is YFSETQ. This CDR3 reads CASSLAVSGRVGNEQFF. CDR3 nucleotides: TGCGCCAGCAGCTTGGCGGTGAGCGGGAGAGTAGGCAATGAGCAGTTCTTC.